This T cell receptor beta chain was captured in a study of T-cell memory formation after mild COVID-19. The study, taken as a whole, reports: Within pre-infection memory, some responding clones were found, suggesting cross-reactive memory joined.

Trimming pared 1 base from V and 6 bases from J, leaving 9 bases between. Germline V CDR1 and CDR2: SEHNR, FQNEAQ (reference sequence). CDR3 size: 14 residues. TCRdb redid the calling of the 5' RACE reads with MiXCR, one entry per CDR3 protein. This sample carries 250,000 to 300,000 distinct CDR3 sequences, around 15% of them seen once, and the ten largest clones take approximately 25%. A note on this clonotype: Its antigen is currently unknown.

The chain carries TRBV7-9 and TRBJ2-2; no clear D. The sequencing input was PBMCs or a T cell subset sorted from them (not recorded which). This receptor was taken from a man younger than 35 who had mild COVID-19 (a few samples of this study predate the infection). Cell type and time point are not known. DNA of the CDR3: TGTGCCAGCAGCTTAGAGTTTAGCCCCGGGGAGCTGTTTTTT. Its protein product is CASSLEFSPGELFF.